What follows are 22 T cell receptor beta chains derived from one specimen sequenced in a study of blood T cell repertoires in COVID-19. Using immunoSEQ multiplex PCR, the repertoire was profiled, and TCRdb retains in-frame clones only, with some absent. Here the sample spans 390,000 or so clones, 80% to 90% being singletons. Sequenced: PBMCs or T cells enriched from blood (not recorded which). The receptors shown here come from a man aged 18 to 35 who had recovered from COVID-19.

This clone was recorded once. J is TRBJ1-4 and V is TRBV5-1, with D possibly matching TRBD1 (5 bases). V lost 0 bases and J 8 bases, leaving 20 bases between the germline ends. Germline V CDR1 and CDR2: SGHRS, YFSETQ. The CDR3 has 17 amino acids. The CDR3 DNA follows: TGCGCCAGCAGCTTGGGTACAGGCGCCCCCAAAGGGGAAAAACTGTTTTTT. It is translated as CASSLGTGAPKGEKLFF.

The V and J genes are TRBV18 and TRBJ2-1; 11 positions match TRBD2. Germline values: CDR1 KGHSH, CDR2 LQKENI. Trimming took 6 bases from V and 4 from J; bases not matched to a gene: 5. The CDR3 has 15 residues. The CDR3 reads CASSAGTSGYNEQFF. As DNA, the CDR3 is TGTGCCAGCTCCGCCGGGACTAGCGGATACAATGAGCAGTTCTTC. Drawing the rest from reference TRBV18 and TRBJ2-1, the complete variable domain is NAGVMQNPRHLVRRRGQEARLRCSPMKGHSHVYWYRQLPEEGLKFMVYLQKENIIDESGMPKERFSAEFPKEGPSILRIQQVVRGDSAAYFCASSAGTSGYNEQFFGPGTRLTVL.

The chain's CDR3 is CASSLAGTQEYGYTF. The CDR3 coding sequence is TGCGCCAGCAGCTTGGCCGGGACTCAGGAGTATGGCTACACCTTC. This chain uses TRBV5-1 with TRBJ1-2; TRBD1 is a possible D gene (5 bases). Germline V gives CDR1 SGHRS, CDR2 YFSETQ. V was pared by 0 bases and J by 5 bases, with 14 bases between. The length of the CDR3 is 15 residues.

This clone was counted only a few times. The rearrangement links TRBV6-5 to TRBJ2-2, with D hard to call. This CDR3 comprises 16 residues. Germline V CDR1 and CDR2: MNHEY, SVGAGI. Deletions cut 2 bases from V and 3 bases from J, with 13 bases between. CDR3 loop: CASSYRSKAYTGELFF. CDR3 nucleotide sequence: TGTGCCAGCAGTTACAGAAGCAAAGCCTACACCGGGGAGCTGTTTTTT.

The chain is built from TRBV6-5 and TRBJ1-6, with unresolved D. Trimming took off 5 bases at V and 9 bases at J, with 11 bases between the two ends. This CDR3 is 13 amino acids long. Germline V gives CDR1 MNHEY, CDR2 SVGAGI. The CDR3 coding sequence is TGTGCCAGCAGTCGTAGTTCGTTTTCACCCCTCCACTTT. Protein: CASSRSSFSPLHF.

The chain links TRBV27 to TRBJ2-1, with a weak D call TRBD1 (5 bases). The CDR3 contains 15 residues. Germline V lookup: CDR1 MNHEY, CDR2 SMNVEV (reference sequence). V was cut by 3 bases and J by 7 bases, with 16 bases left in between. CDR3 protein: CASSFLPAGLNEQFF. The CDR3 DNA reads TGTGCCAGCAGTTTCCTCCCGGCAGGGTTGAATGAGCAGTTCTTC.

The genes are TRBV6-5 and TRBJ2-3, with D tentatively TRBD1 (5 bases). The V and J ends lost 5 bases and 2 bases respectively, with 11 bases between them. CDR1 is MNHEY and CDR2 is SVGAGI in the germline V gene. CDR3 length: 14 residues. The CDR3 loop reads CASSPQGHTDTQYF. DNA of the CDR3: TGTGCCAGCAGTCCTCAGGGCCACACAGATACGCAGTATTTT.

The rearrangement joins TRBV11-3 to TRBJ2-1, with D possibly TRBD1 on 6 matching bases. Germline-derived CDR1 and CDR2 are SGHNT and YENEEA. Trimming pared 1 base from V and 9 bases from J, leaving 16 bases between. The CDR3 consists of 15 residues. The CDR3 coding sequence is TGTGCCAGCAGCTTAGGGGCCAGGACAGAGGGTGAGCAGTTCTTC. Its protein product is CASSLGARTEGEQFF.

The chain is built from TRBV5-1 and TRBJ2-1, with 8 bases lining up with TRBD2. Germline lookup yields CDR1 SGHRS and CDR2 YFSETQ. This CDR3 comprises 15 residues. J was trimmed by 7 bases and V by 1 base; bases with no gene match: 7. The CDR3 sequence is CASSLRGGSQNEQFF. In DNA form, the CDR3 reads TGCGCCAGCAGCTTGCGGGGGGGTAGCCAAAATGAGCAGTTCTTC.

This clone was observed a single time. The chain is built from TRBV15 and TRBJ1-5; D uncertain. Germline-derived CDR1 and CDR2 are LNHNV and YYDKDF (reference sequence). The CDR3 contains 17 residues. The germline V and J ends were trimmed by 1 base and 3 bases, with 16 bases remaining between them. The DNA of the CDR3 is TGTGCCACCAGCAGAGGGGTGGGTCGAGGCAACAATCAGCCCCAGCATTTT. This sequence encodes CATSRGVGRGNNQPQHF.

The CDR3 is CASSLGRPNTEAFF. Written as DNA, the CDR3 is TGTGCCAGCAGCTTAGGGAGGCCGAACACTGAAGCTTTCTTT. J is TRBJ1-1 and V is TRBV7-9; D unresolved. CDR1 and CDR2 (germline): SEHNR, FQNEAQ (reference sequence). V dropped 1 base and J dropped 1 base, with 7 bases sitting between them. There are 14 residues in the CDR3.

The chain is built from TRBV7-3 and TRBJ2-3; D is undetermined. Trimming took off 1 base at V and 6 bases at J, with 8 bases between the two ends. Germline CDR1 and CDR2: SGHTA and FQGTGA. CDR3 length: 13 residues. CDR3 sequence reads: CASSLIVTDTQYF. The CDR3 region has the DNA TGTGCCAGCAGCTTAATAGTAACGGATACGCAGTATTTT. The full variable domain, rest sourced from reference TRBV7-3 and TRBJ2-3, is GAGVSQTPSNKVTEKGKYVELRCDPISGHTALYWYRQSLGQGPEFLIYFQGTGAADDSGLPNDRFFAVRPEGSVSTLKIQRTERGDSAVYLCASSLIVTDTQYFGPGTRLTVL.

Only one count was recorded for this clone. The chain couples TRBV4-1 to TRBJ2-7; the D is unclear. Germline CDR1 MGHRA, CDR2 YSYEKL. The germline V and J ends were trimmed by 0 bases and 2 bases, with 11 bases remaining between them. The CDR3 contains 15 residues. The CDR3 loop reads CASSQEPDTTYEQYF. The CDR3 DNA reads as TGCGCCAGCAGCCAAGAACCAGACACCACCTACGAGCAGTACTTC.

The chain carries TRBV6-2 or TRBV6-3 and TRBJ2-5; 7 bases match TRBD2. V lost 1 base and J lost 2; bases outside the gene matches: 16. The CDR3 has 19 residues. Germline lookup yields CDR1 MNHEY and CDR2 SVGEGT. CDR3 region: CASSYYTDLAERKQETQYF. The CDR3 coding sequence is TGTGCCAGCAGTTACTATACTGACCTAGCGGAGCGAAAACAAGAGACCCAGTACTTC.

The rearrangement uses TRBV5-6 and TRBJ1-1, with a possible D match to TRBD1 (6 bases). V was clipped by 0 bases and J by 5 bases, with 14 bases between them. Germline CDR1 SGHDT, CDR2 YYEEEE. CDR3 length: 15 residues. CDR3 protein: CASSLGQGGWTEAFF. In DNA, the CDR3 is TGTGCCAGCAGCTTGGGCCAAGGGGGTTGGACTGAAGCTTTCTTT.

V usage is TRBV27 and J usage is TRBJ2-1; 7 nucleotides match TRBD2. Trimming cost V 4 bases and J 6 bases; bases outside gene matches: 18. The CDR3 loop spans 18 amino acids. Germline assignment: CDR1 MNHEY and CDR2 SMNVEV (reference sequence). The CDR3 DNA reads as TGTGCCAGCAGTTCTTGGGCCCTCGGGACTACCGTGGCCAATGAGCAGTTCTTC. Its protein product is CASSSWALGTTVANEQFF.

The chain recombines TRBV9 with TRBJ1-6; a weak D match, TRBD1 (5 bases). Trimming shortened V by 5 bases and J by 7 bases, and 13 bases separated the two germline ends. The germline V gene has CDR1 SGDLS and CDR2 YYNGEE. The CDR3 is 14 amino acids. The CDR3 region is CASRGGTVNSPLHF. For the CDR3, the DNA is TGTGCCAGCAGGGGAGGGACGGTCAATTCACCCCTCCACTTT.

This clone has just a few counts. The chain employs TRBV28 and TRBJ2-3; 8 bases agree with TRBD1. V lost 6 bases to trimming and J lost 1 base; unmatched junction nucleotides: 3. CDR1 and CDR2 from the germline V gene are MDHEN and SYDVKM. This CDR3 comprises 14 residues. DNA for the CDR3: TGTGCCAGCAGAACGGACAGGGGCACAGATACGCAGTATTTT. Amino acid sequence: CASRTDRGTDTQYF.

The CDR3 region has the DNA TGTGCCAGCAGCCCAGGAGGGACTAGCGGCGATGAGCAGTTCTTC. Its protein product is CASSPGGTSGDEQFF. The chain employs TRBV5-5 and TRBJ2-1, with 11 bases aligning to TRBD2. Germline CDR1 and CDR2: SGHKS and YYEKEE (reference sequence). The CDR3 covers 15 residues. The trim removed 4 bases at V and 8 bases at J, leaving 8 bases unmatched.

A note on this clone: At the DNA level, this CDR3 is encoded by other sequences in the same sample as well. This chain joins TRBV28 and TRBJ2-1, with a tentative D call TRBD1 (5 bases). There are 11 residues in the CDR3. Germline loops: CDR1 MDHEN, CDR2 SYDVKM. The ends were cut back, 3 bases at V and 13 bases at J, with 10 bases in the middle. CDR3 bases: TGTGCCAGCAGTTTGGGCAGGGAACAGTTCTTC. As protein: CASSLGREQFF.

CDR3 in DNA: TGTGCCATCGGGGTCAGGGGAAACGAGCAGTACTTC. Encoded protein: CAIGVRGNEQYF. The chain uses TRBV10-3 and TRBJ2-7; tentatively, D is TRBD1 (6 bases). Germline V gene sequence: CDR1 ENHRY, CDR2 SYGVKD. V was trimmed by 8 bases and J by 5 bases, leaving 13 bases between them. The length of the CDR3 is 12 residues.

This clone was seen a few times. CDR3 sequence (DNA): TGCGCCAATAAACAGGGGATGGATCAGCCCCAGCATTTT. Translation gives CANKQGMDQPQHF. The chain has TRBV5-1 and TRBJ1-5, with 7 bases that match TRBD1. Trimming cost V 9 bases and J 5 bases; bases outside gene matches: 8. The germline CDR1 and CDR2 sequences are SGHRS and YFSETQ. This CDR3 region has 13 residues.